This T cell receptor (beta chain) was observed in a study of blood T cell repertoires in COVID-19. Study-wide context: Both acute and convalescent COVID-19 samples were obtained from the United States, Italy and Spain. Sources were T cells, B-cell-depleted T cells, or PBMCs; the material itself was cDNA or gDNA.

CDR1 is MNHEY, CDR2 SVGAGI, per germline. CDR3 length: 15 residues. V lost 6 bases, J lost 0 bases, and 11 bases lay in between. The authors' processing: Amplifying reference gene primers gave estimates of nucleated cell counts. Using immunoSEQ multiplex PCR, the repertoire was profiled, and TCRdb retains in-frame clones only, with some absent. Clone size and V and J calls were adopted from that table, with D and trimming inferred from the DNA. The table records 65,000 to 70,000 clones, around 88% of them present only once. Patients from Seattle were sampled longitudinally, starting during active infection.

The sequence was collected from a man aged 40-50 years with COVID-19, enrolled during active disease. This rearrangement joins TRBV6-5 to TRBJ1-4; no reliable D call. Sequencing was carried out using peripheral blood. CDR3 DNA sequence: TGTGCCAGCAGGGCTATAACAGCAACTAATGAAAAACTGTTTTTT. It translates to CASRAITATNEKLFF.